The present T cell receptor (beta chain) was sequenced within a study of shared clonotypes between healthy human individuals. The protocol was immunoSEQ multiplex PCR, while the TCRdb copy is restricted to in-frame clones and leaves out a portion. In the table there are some 580,000 clones, more than 95% of which are singletons. Concerning this clone: The antigen remains unidentified.

Naive CD8 cells lacked CD45RO and underwent positive selection for CCR7, leaving out terminally differentiated effector memory CD45RA+ cells. All donors qualified as healthy HIV-negative adults and had experienced no recent acute infections or vaccinations. This CDR3 region has 13 residues. Trimming shortened V by 6 bases and J by 3 bases, and 8 bases separated the two germline ends. Looked up from germline, CDR1 is MNHNY and CDR2 is SVGAGI (reference sequence). General observations from the study: How much donors shared clonotypes was expected to be affected by sequencing depth.

The sequencing sample was made of naive CD8+ T cells sorted from blood. The rearrangement uses TRBV6-6 and TRBJ2-2; D unclear. The sequence was obtained from a man aged 25 to 45 in good health. CDR3 protein: CASRNMYTGELFF. The CDR3 DNA is TGTGCCAGCAGAAATATGTACACCGGGGAGCTGTTTTTT.